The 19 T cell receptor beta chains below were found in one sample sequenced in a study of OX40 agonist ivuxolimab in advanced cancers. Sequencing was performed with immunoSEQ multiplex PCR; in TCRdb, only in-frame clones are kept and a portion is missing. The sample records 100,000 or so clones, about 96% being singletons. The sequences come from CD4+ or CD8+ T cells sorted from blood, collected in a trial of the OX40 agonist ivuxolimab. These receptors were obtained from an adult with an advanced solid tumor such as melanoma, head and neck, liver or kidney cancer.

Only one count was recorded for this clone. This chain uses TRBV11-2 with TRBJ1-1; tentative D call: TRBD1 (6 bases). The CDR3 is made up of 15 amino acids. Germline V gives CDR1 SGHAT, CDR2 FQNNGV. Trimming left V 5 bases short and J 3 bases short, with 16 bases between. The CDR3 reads CASSRGGGWDTEAFF. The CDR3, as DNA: TGTGCCAGCAGCAGAGGGGGAGGGTGGGACACTGAAGCTTTCTTT.

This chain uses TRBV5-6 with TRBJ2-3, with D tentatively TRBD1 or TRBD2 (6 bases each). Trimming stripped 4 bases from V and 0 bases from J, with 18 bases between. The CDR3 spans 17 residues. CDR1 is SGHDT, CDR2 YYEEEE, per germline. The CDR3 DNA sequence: TGTGCCAGCAGCATCCATCCAGGGGCGGGGAGCACAGATACGCAGTATTTT. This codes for CASSIHPGAGSTDTQYF.

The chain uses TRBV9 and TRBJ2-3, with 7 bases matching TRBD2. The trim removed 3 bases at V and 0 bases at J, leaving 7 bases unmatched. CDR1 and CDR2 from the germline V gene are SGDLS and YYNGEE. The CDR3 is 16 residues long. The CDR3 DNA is TGTGCCAGCAGCGCTTGGGGACTAACTAGCACAGATACGCAGTATTTT. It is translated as CASSAWGLTSTDTQYF. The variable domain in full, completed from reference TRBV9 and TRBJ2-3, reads DSGVTQTPKHLITATGQRVTLRCSPRSGDLSVYWYQQSLDQGLQFLIQYYNGEERAKGNILERFSAQQFPDLHSELNLSSLELGDSALYFCASSAWGLTSTDTQYFGPGTRLTVL.

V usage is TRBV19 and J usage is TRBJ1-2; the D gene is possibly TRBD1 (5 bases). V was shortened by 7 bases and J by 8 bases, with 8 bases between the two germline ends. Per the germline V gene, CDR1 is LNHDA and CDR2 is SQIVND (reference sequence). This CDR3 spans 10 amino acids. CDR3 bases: TGTGCCAGTAAAGGGGACGGCTACACCTTC. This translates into CASKGDGYTF.

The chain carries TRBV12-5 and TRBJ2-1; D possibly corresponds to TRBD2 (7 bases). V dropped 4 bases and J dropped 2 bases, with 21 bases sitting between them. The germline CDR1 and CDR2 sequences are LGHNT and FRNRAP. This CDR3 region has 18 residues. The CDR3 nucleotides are TGTGCTAGTGGTTCCACCGAGGGGGGGCGTGGAACCTACAATGAGCAGTTCTTC. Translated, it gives CASGSTEGGRGTYNEQFF. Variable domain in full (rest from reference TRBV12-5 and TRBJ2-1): DARVTQTPRHKVTEMGQEVTMRCQPILGHNTVFWYRQTMMQGLELLAYFRNRAPLDDSGMPKDRFSAEMPDATLATLKIQPSEPRDSAVYFCASGSTEGGRGTYNEQFFGPGTRLTVL.

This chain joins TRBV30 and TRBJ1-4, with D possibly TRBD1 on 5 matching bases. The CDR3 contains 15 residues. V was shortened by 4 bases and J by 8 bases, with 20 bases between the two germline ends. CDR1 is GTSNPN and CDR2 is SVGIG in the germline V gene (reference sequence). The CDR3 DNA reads TGTGCCTGGACCCCTGCAGGGATATCGGGCGAAAAACTGTTTTTT. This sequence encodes CAWTPAGISGEKLFF.

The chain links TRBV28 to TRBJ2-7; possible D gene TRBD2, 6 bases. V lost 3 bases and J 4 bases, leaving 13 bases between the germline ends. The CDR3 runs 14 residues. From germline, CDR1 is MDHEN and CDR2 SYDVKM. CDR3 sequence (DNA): TGTGCCAGCAGTTTGCTAGAGGGGAGGTACGAGCAGTACTTC. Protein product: CASSLLEGRYEQYF.

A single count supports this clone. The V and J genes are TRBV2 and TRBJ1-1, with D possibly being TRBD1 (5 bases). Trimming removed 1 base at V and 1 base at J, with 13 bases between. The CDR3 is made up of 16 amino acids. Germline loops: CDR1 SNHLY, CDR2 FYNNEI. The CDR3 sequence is CASSEGGYLQNTEAFF. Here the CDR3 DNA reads TGTGCCAGCAGTGAAGGGGGCTACCTACAGAACACTGAAGCTTTCTTT.

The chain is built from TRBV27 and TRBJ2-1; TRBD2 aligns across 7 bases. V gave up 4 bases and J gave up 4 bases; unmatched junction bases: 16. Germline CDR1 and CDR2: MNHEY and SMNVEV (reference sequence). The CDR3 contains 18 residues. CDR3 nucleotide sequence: TGTGCCAGCAGTTCCCTTAGCGGGCCAAGAACCGGATACAATGAGCAGTTCTTC. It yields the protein CASSSLSGPRTGYNEQFF.

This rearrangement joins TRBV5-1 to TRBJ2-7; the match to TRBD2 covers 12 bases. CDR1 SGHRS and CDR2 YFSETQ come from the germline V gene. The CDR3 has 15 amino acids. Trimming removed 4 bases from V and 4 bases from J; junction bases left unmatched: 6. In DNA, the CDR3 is TGCGCCAGCAGCGAAGGACTAGCGGGACTGTACGAGCAGTACTTC. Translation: CASSEGLAGLYEQYF. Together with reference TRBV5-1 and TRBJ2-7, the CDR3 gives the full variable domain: KAGVTQTPRYLIKTRGQQVTLSCSPISGHRSVSWYQQTPGQGLQFLFEYFSETQRNKGNFPGRFSGRQFSNSRSEMNVSTLELGDSALYLCASSEGLAGLYEQYFGPGTRLTVT.

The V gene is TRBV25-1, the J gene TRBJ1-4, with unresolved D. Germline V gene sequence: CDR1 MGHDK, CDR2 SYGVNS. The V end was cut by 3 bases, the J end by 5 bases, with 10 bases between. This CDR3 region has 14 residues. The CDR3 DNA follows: TGTGCCAGCAGTGATGGAGCGTTCAATGAAAAACTGTTTTTT. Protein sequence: CASSDGAFNEKLFF.

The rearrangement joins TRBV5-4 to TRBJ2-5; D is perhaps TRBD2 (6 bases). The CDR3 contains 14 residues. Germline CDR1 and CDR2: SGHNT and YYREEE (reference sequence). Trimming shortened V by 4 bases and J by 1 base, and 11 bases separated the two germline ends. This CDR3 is CASSIDSGQETQYF. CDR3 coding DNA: TGTGCCAGCAGCATTGATAGCGGCCAAGAGACCCAGTACTTC.

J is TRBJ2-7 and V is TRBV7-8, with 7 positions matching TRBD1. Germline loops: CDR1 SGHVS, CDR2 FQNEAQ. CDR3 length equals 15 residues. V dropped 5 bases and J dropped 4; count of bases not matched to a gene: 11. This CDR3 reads CASSTLTGMVYEQYF. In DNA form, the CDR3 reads TGTGCCAGCAGCACTTTGACAGGGATGGTTTACGAGCAGTACTTC.

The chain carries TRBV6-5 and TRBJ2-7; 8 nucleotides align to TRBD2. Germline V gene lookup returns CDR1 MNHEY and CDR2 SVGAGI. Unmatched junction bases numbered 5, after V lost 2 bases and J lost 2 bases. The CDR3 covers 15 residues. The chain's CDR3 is CASSYAAGGTYEQYF. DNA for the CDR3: TGTGCCAGCAGTTACGCGGCGGGAGGTACCTACGAGCAGTACTTC.

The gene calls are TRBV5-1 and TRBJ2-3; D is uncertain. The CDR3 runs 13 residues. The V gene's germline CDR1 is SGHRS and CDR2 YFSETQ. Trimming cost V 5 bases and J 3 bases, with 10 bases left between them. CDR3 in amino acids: CASSSTRTDTQYF. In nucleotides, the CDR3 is TGCGCCAGCAGTTCAACTCGGACAGATACGCAGTATTTT.

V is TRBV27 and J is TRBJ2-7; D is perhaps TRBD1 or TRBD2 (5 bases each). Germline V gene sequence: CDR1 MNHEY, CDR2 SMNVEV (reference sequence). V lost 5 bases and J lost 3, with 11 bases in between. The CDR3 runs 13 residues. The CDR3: CASSLGTRYEQYF. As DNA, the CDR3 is TGTGCCAGCAGTCTGGGGACCCGCTACGAGCAGTACTTC.

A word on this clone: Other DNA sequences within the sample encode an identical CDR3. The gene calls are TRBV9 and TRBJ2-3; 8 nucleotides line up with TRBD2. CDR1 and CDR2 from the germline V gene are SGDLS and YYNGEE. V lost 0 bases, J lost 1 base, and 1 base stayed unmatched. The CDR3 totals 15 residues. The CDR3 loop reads CASSVDGGGTDTQYF. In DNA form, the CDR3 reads TGTGCCAGCAGCGTAGACGGGGGGGGCACAGATACGCAGTATTTT.

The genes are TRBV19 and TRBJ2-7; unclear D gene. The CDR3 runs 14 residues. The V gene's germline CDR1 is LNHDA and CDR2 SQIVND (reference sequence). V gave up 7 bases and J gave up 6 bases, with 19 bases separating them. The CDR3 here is CASMSALSTLEQYF. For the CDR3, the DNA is TGTGCCAGTATGTCGGCTCTATCCACCCTCGAGCAGTACTTC.

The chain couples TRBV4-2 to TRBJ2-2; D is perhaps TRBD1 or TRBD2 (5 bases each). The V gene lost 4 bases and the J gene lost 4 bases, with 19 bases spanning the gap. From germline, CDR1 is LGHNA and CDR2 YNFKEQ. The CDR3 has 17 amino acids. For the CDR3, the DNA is TGTGCCAGCAGCCCCGAAACGGGACGGGTGGGCACCGGGGAGCTGTTTTTT. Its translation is CASSPETGRVGTGELFF.